This is a list of T cell receptor beta chains from one sample in a study of shared clonotypes between healthy human individuals. TCRdb's copy holds only in-frame clones and misses some; the assay was immunoSEQ multiplex PCR. The sample shows 1.4 million to 1.5 million clones, approximately 96% of them seen only once. Input material: naive CD4+ T cells sorted from blood. These receptors originate from a man younger than 40 in good health. The CDR3 runs from the conserved cysteine through the conserved F or W. D genes are given only for firm matches. Clone size is not always given. Where it is, it says once, few, many or a class for expanded clones.

d_call: -; clone_size: -; v_call: TRBV19; j_call: TRBJ1-5; cdr3_aa: CASSPGRNSNQPQHF; cdr3_nt: TGTGCCAGTAGCCCCGGGAGGAATAGCAATCAGCCCCAGCATTTT
d_call: TRBD1; clone_size: once; v_call: TRBV28; j_call: TRBJ2-3; cdr3_aa: CASSFSDRGISTDTQYF; cdr3_nt: TGTGCCAGCAGTTTCTCGGACAGGGGGATTAGCACAGATACGCAGTATTTT
d_call: TRBD1; clone_size: once; v_call: TRBV27; j_call: TRBJ2-7; cdr3_aa: CASRLAVAGGKQYF; cdr3_nt: TGTGCCAGCAGGCTGGCCGTTGCAGGGGGTAAGCAGTACTTC
d_call: TRBD1; clone_size: -; v_call: TRBV28; j_call: TRBJ1-2; cdr3_aa: CASRSTGVYYGYTF; cdr3_nt: TGTGCCAGCAGGTCCACAGGGGTTTACTATGGCTACACCTTC
d_call: -; clone_size: -; v_call: TRBV21-1; j_call: TRBJ1-3; cdr3_aa: CASSRDILSGNTIYF; cdr3_nt: TGTGCCAGCAGCAGGGACATACTCTCTGGAAACACCATATATTTT
d_call: -; clone_size: -; v_call: TRBV6-5; j_call: TRBJ1-1; cdr3_aa: CASSYRGGGRTEAFF; cdr3_nt: TGTGCCAGCAGTTACCGGGGAGGGGGGCGGACTGAAGCTTTCTTT
d_call: -; clone_size: -; v_call: TRBV5-1; j_call: TRBJ2-1; cdr3_aa: CASSLDSGFNEQFF; cdr3_nt: TGCGCCAGCAGCTTGGATTCGGGTTTCAATGAGCAGTTCTTC
d_call: TRBD2; clone_size: -; v_call: TRBV5-1; j_call: TRBJ2-7; cdr3_aa: CASSLGRPAGANYEQYF; cdr3_nt: TGCGCCAGCAGCTTGGGTCGGCCAGCGGGAGCTAACTACGAGCAGTACTTC
d_call: -; clone_size: -; v_call: TRBV18; j_call: TRBJ2-7; cdr3_aa: CASSPRQVSYEQYF; cdr3_nt: TGTGCCAGCTCACCTCGCCAGGTGAGCTACGAGCAGTACTTC
d_call: TRBD1; clone_size: -; v_call: TRBV6-5; j_call: TRBJ2-2; cdr3_aa: CASSYEDRGTGELFF; cdr3_nt: TGTGCCAGCAGTTACGAGGACAGGGGCACCGGGGAGCTGTTTTTT
d_call: TRBD2; clone_size: once; v_call: TRBV18; j_call: TRBJ2-1; cdr3_aa: CASSPPSGSWNEQFF; cdr3_nt: TGTGCCAGCTCACCACCTAGCGGGAGTTGGAATGAGCAGTTCTTC
d_call: TRBD1; clone_size: -; v_call: TRBV18; j_call: TRBJ1-2; cdr3_aa: CASSPNRGALDQTYGYTF; cdr3_nt: TGTGCCAGCTCACCAAACAGGGGGGCCCTCGACCAGACCTATGGCTACACCTTC
d_call: TRBD1; clone_size: -; v_call: TRBV11-1; j_call: TRBJ2-1; cdr3_aa: CASSNRGIGGNEQFF; cdr3_nt: TGTGCCAGCAGCAACAGGGGTATTGGTGGCAATGAGCAGTTCTTC
d_call: -; clone_size: -; v_call: TRBV6-5; j_call: TRBJ2-7; cdr3_aa: CASSRAGPSYEQYF; cdr3_nt: TGTGCCAGCAGTCGGGCAGGGCCTTCCTACGAGCAGTACTTC
d_call: -; clone_size: -; v_call: TRBV25-1; j_call: TRBJ2-1; cdr3_aa: CASSEGYTYNEQFF; cdr3_nt: TGTGCCAGCAGTGAGGGTTACACCTACAATGAGCAGTTCTTC
d_call: TRBD2; clone_size: -; v_call: TRBV5-1; j_call: TRBJ2-2; cdr3_aa: CASGPSGTSPKGELFF; cdr3_nt: TGCGCCAGCGGCCCTTCCGGGACTAGCCCGAAAGGGGAGCTGTTTTTT
d_call: -; clone_size: -; v_call: TRBV7-9; j_call: TRBJ2-6; cdr3_aa: CASSLGRTNRANVLTF; cdr3_nt: TGTGCCAGCAGCTTAGGCCGTACGAACAGGGCCAACGTCCTGACTTTC
d_call: -; clone_size: -; v_call: TRBV5-1; j_call: TRBJ2-5; cdr3_aa: CASSPGQQETQYF; cdr3_nt: TGCGCCAGCAGTCCAGGACAGCAAGAGACCCAGTACTTC
d_call: TRBD2; clone_size: -; v_call: TRBV13; j_call: TRBJ2-5; cdr3_aa: CVSSLRGRAPQETQYF; cdr3_nt: TGTGTCAGCAGCTTACGCGGGAGGGCCCCACAAGAGACCCAGTACTTC
d_call: -; clone_size: -; v_call: TRBV25-1; j_call: TRBJ2-5; cdr3_aa: CASKLWETQYF; cdr3_nt: TGTGCCAGCAAATTGTGGGAGACCCAGTACTTC
d_call: -; clone_size: -; v_call: TRBV18; j_call: TRBJ1-2; cdr3_aa: CASSPMDGTPYGYTF; cdr3_nt: TGTGCCAGCTCGCCCATGGACGGGACACCCTATGGCTACACCTTC
d_call: TRBD1; clone_size: -; v_call: TRBV2; j_call: TRBJ2-1; cdr3_aa: CASSLGQGEGNEQFF; cdr3_nt: TGTGCCAGCAGTCTAGGACAGGGGGAGGGCAATGAGCAGTTCTTC
d_call: -; clone_size: -; v_call: TRBV29-1; j_call: TRBJ2-3; cdr3_aa: CSVGQGIADTQYF; cdr3_nt: TGCAGCGTTGGGCAGGGGATCGCAGATACGCAGTATTTT
d_call: -; clone_size: -; v_call: TRBV7-9; j_call: TRBJ2-1; cdr3_aa: CASSFGNEQFF; cdr3_nt: TGTGCCAGCAGCTTTGGAAATGAGCAGTTCTTC
d_call: TRBD1; clone_size: -; v_call: TRBV18; j_call: TRBJ2-1; cdr3_aa: CASSPDGTGGKGEQFF; cdr3_nt: TGTGCCAGCTCACCAGATGGGACAGGGGGGAAGGGTGAGCAGTTCTTC
d_call: TRBD1; clone_size: -; v_call: TRBV18; j_call: TRBJ2-5; cdr3_aa: CASSPPRTGRMVQYF; cdr3_nt: TGTGCCAGCTCACCACCTCGGACAGGCCGAATGGTCCAGTACTTC
d_call: -; clone_size: -; v_call: TRBV14; j_call: TRBJ2-7; cdr3_aa: CASSQGFAQYF; cdr3_nt: TGTGCCAGCAGCCAAGGGTTCGCGCAGTACTTC
d_call: TRBD1; clone_size: -; v_call: TRBV2; j_call: TRBJ1-4; cdr3_aa: CASRPGGTIEKLFF; cdr3_nt: TGTGCCAGCAGACCAGGGGGGACTATTGAAAAACTGTTTTTT
d_call: TRBD1; clone_size: -; v_call: TRBV14; j_call: TRBJ2-7; cdr3_aa: CASGPDRYHSYEQYF; cdr3_nt: TGTGCCAGCGGCCCGGACAGGTATCACTCCTACGAGCAGTACTTC
d_call: -; clone_size: -; v_call: TRBV28; j_call: TRBJ1-2; cdr3_aa: CASATSVSGYTF; cdr3_nt: TGTGCCAGCGCCACCTCCGTTAGTGGCTACACCTTC
d_call: TRBD1; clone_size: -; v_call: TRBV2; j_call: TRBJ2-1; cdr3_aa: CASSDGPGQGVNEQFF; cdr3_nt: TGTGCCAGCAGTGATGGTCCGGGACAGGGGGTGAATGAGCAGTTCTTC
d_call: -; clone_size: -; v_call: TRBV5-6; j_call: TRBJ2-5; cdr3_aa: CASSGGGLREYF; cdr3_nt: TGTGCCAGCAGCGGGGGAGGTCTCAGGGAGTACTTC
d_call: -; clone_size: -; v_call: TRBV27; j_call: TRBJ2-3; cdr3_aa: CASRIPGTSSTDTQYF; cdr3_nt: TGTGCCAGCAGGATTCCCGGGACATCCTCCACAGATACGCAGTATTTT
d_call: -; clone_size: -; v_call: TRBV6-1; j_call: TRBJ1-5; cdr3_aa: CASSEERFQPQHF; cdr3_nt: TGTGCCAGCAGTGAAGAAAGGTTTCAGCCCCAGCATTTT
d_call: -; clone_size: -; v_call: TRBV5-1; j_call: TRBJ2-1; cdr3_aa: CASSGARNRESEQFF; cdr3_nt: TGCGCCAGCAGCGGCGCCCGGAATCGGGAGTCTGAGCAGTTCTTC
d_call: TRBD1; clone_size: -; v_call: TRBV14; j_call: TRBJ1-5; cdr3_aa: CASSRTGTGGPFSNQPQHF; cdr3_nt: TGTGCCAGCAGCCGCACCGGGACAGGGGGCCCCTTTAGCAATCAGCCCCAGCATTTT
d_call: -; clone_size: -; v_call: TRBV9; j_call: TRBJ1-3; cdr3_aa: CASSVTPFSGNTIYF; cdr3_nt: TGTGCCAGCAGCGTAACACCTTTCTCTGGAAACACCATATATTTT
d_call: TRBD2; clone_size: -; v_call: TRBV6-6; j_call: TRBJ2-1; cdr3_aa: CASSRLAYEQFF; cdr3_nt: TGTGCCAGCAGTAGACTAGCCTATGAGCAGTTCTTC
d_call: TRBD2; clone_size: -; v_call: TRBV7-9; j_call: TRBJ2-1; cdr3_aa: CASSPQLAGGNNEQFF; cdr3_nt: TGTGCCAGCAGCCCCCAACTAGCGGGAGGAAACAATGAGCAGTTCTTC
d_call: -; clone_size: -; v_call: TRBV4-1; j_call: TRBJ2-7; cdr3_aa: CASSQGSFYEQYF; cdr3_nt: TGCGCCAGCAGCCAAGGGTCTTTCTACGAGCAGTACTTC
d_call: -; clone_size: -; v_call: TRBV15; j_call: TRBJ1-4; cdr3_aa: CAMTPGLREKLFF; cdr3_nt: TGTGCCATGACACCTGGGTTGCGAGAAAAACTGTTTTTT
d_call: -; clone_size: -; v_call: TRBV2; j_call: TRBJ1-2; cdr3_aa: CASSVSRDGYTF; cdr3_nt: TGTGCCAGCAGTGTGTCCAGGGATGGCTACACCTTC
d_call: TRBD2; clone_size: -; v_call: TRBV15; j_call: TRBJ2-5; cdr3_aa: CATSKREAGGRRGKETQYF; cdr3_nt: TGTGCCACCAGCAAAAGAGAAGCGGGAGGGCGCCGGGGGAAAGAGACCCAGTACTTC
d_call: TRBD2; clone_size: -; v_call: TRBV2; j_call: TRBJ2-1; cdr3_aa: CASRRTSITGNEQFF; cdr3_nt: TGTGCCAGCAGGAGGACTAGTATCACGGGCAATGAGCAGTTCTTC
d_call: -; clone_size: -; v_call: TRBV5-1; j_call: TRBJ2-7; cdr3_aa: CASSLQAPRDEQYF; cdr3_nt: TGCGCCAGCAGCTTACAGGCGCCTCGGGATGAGCAGTACTTC
d_call: -; clone_size: -; v_call: TRBV4-2; j_call: TRBJ2-1; cdr3_aa: CASSQGAGSGYNEQFF; cdr3_nt: TGTGCCAGCAGCCAAGGGGCGGGAAGCGGCTACAATGAGCAGTTCTTC
d_call: -; clone_size: -; v_call: TRBV7-9; j_call: TRBJ2-1; cdr3_aa: CASSLPDQDEQFF; cdr3_nt: TGTGCCAGCAGCTTGCCGGACCAGGATGAGCAGTTCTTC
d_call: -; clone_size: -; v_call: TRBV6-5; j_call: TRBJ1-1; cdr3_aa: CASSYLSSSMNTEAFF; cdr3_nt: TGTGCCAGCAGTTACTTGAGCAGCTCCATGAACACTGAAGCTTTCTTT
d_call: -; clone_size: -; v_call: TRBV7-2; j_call: TRBJ2-7; cdr3_aa: CASSLTVKEQYF; cdr3_nt: TGTGCCAGCAGCTTGACGGTAAAGGAGCAGTACTTC
d_call: TRBD2; clone_size: -; v_call: TRBV29-1; j_call: TRBJ2-1; cdr3_aa: CSAGTSGRYEQFF; cdr3_nt: TGCAGCGCTGGGACTAGCGGGAGGTATGAGCAGTTCTTC
d_call: TRBD1; clone_size: -; v_call: TRBV6-1; j_call: TRBJ2-7; cdr3_aa: CASSEPSPGQVYEQYF; cdr3_nt: TGTGCCAGCAGTGAGCCAAGTCCGGGACAGGTCTACGAGCAGTACTTC
d_call: -; clone_size: -; v_call: TRBV18; j_call: TRBJ2-7; cdr3_aa: CASSPTGGSYEQYF; cdr3_nt: TGTGCCAGCTCACCTACTGGGGGATCCTACGAGCAGTACTTC
d_call: TRBD1; clone_size: -; v_call: TRBV5-6; j_call: TRBJ2-1; cdr3_aa: CASTPGGQGVFGQFF; cdr3_nt: TGTGCCAGCACCCCCGGGGGACAGGGGGTTTTTGGGCAGTTCTTC
d_call: -; clone_size: -; v_call: TRBV5-1; j_call: TRBJ2-1; cdr3_aa: CASSLASGSYNEQFF; cdr3_nt: TGCGCCAGCAGCTTGGCCTCGGGCTCCTACAATGAGCAGTTCTTC
d_call: -; clone_size: -; v_call: TRBV7-9; j_call: TRBJ1-1; cdr3_aa: CASSQQSHTEAFF; cdr3_nt: TGTGCCAGCAGCCAGCAGTCTCACACTGAAGCTTTCTTT
d_call: -; clone_size: -; v_call: TRBV14; j_call: TRBJ2-5; cdr3_aa: CASSLRGGIVLETQYF; cdr3_nt: TGTGCCAGCAGCCTCCGAGGGGGAATCGTGCTCGAGACCCAGTACTTC
d_call: TRBD1; clone_size: -; v_call: TRBV2; j_call: TRBJ1-4; cdr3_aa: CASSDTGGNEKLFF; cdr3_nt: TGTGCCAGCAGTGACACAGGGGGTAATGAAAAACTGTTTTTT
d_call: -; clone_size: once; v_call: TRBV18; j_call: TRBJ2-5; cdr3_aa: CASSPDRGGETQYF; cdr3_nt: TGTGCCAGCTCACCTGACAGGGGAGGGGAGACCCAGTACTTC